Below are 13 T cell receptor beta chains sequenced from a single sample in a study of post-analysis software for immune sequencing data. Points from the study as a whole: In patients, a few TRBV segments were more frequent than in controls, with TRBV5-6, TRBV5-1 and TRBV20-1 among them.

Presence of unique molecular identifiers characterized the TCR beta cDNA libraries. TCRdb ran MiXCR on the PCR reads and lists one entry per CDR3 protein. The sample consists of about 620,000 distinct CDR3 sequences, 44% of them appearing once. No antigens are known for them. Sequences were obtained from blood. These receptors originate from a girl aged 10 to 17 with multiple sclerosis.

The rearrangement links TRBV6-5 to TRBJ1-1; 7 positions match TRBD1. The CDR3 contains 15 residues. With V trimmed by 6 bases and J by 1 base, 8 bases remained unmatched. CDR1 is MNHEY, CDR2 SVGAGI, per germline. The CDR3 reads CASRLTGPSNTEAFF. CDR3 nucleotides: TGTGCCAGCAGACTGACAGGGCCCTCGAACACTGAAGCTTTCTTT.

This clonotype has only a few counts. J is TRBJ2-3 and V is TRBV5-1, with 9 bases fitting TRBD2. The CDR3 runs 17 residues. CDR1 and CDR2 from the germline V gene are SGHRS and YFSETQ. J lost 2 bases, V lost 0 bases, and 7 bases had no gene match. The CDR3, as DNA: TGCGCCAGCAGCTTGGGTAATCTAGCGGGGCCCACAGATACGCAGTATTTT. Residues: CASSLGNLAGPTDTQYF.

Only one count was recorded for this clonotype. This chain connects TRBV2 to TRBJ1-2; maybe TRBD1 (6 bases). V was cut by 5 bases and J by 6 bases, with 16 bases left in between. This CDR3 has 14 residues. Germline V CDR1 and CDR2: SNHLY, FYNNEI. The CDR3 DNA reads TGTGCCAGCAGTTTAGTCAGGGGATCTGATGGCTACACCTTC. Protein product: CASSLVRGSDGYTF.

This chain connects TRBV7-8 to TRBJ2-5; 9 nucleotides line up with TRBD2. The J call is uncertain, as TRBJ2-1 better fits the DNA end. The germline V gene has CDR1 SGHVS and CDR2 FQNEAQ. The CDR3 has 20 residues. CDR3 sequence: CASSLNPGASGVLDQETQFF. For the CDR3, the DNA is TGTGCCAGCAGCTTAAATCCTGGGGCTAGCGGGGTACTTGATCAAGAGACCCAGTTCTTC.

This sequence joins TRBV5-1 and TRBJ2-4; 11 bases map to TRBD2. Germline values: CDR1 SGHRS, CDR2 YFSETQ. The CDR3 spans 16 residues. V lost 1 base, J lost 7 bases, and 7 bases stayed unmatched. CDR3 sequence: CASSLTVLAGENIQYF. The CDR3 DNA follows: TGCGCCAGCAGCTTGACCGTACTAGCGGGAGAGAACATTCAGTACTTC.

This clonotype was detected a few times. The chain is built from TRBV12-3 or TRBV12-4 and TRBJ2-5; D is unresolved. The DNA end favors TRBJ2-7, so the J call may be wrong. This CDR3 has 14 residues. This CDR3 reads CASSWSTRSYEQYF. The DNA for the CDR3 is TGTGCCAGCAGTTGGTCTACCCGCTCCTACGAGCAGTACTTC.

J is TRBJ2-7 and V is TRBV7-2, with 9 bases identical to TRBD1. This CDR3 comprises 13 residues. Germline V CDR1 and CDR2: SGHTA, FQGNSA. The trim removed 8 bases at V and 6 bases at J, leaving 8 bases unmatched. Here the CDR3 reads CASSGTGLTEQYF. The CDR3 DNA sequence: TGTGCCAGCTCCGGGACAGGGCTGACCGAGCAGTACTTC.

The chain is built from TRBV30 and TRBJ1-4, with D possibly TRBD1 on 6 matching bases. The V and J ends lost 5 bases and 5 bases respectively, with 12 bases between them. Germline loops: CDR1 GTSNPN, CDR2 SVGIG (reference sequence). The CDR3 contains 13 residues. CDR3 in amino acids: CAWGEGGNEKLFF. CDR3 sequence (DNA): TGTGCCTGGGGCGAGGGGGGGAATGAAAAACTGTTTTTT.

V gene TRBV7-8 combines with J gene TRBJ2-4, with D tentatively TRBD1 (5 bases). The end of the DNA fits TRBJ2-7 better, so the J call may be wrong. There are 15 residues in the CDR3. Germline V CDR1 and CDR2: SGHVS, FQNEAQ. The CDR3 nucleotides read TGTGCCAGCAGCCTACGCAGGGCCCGCTCCTACGAGCAGTACTTC. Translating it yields CASSLRRARSYEQYF.

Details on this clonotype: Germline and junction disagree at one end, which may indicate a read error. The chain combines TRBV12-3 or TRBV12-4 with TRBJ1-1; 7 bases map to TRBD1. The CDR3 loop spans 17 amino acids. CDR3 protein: CTSSSPQGDFGNTEAFF. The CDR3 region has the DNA TGTACCAGCAGTTCGCCCCAGGGGGACTTCGGGAACACTGAAGCTTTCTTT.

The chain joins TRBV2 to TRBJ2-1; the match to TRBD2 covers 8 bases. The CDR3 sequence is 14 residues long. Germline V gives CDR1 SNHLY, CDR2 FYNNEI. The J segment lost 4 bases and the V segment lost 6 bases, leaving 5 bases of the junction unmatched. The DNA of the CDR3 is TGTGCCAGCAGGGGCGGGGGGTTTTACAATGAGCAGTTCTTC. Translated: CASRGGGFYNEQFF.

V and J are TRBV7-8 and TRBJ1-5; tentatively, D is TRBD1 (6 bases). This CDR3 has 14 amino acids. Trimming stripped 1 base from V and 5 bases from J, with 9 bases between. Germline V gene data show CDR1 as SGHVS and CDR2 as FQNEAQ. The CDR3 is CASSLGGGYQPQHF. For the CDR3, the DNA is TGTGCCAGCAGCTTAGGAGGGGGTTATCAGCCCCAGCATTTT.

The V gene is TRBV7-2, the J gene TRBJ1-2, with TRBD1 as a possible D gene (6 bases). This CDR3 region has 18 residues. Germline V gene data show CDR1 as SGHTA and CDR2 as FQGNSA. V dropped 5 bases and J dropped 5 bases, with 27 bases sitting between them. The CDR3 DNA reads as TGTGCCAGCAGCCCGCCGGGGACAAGGGTGGAAGCCTTGTATGGCTACACCTTC. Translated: CASSPPGTRVEALYGYTF. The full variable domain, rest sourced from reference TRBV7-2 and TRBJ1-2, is GAGVSQSPSNKVTEKGKDVELRCDPISGHTALYWYRQSLGQGLEFLIYFQGNSAPDKSGLPSDRFSAERTGGSVSTLTIQRTQQEDSAVYLCASSPPGTRVEALYGYTFGSGTRLTVV.